This TCR beta chain was profiled in a study of T cells in Graves' hyperthyroidism and ophthalmopathy. Amplification targeted TCR beta CDR3 regions from RNA transcripts. HTBI primers drove first-round RT-PCR of the TCR CDR3. Each CDR3 protein gets one entry after TCRdb re-called the multiplex PCR reads with MiXCR. The sample has about 540,000 distinct CDR3 sequences, about half seen once. This CDR3 has 14 residues. V lost 3 bases to trimming and J lost 1 base, with 9 bases between them. The germline V gene encodes CDR1 SGHTA and CDR2 FQGTGA. Points from the study as a whole: Prediction of ophthalmopathy progression came a median around 6 months pre-onset. By a 13 V-J model, ophthalmopathy was set apart from stable hyperthyroidism.

The sample holds many counts of this clonotype. Its antigen is unidentified. Pregnant or lactating patients were excluded, as were those with uncontrolled infection or other autoimmune disease. V usage is TRBV7-3 and J usage is TRBJ1-1; tentatively, D is TRBD1 (6 bases). Sequenced: peripheral blood or thyroid tissue (not recorded which). This TCR came from a woman aged 18-29 years with Graves' hyperthyroidism. The CDR3, as DNA: TGTGCCAGCAGCTTCGGGACACCGAACACTGAAGCTTTCTTT. Amino acid sequence: CASSFGTPNTEAFF. The whole variable domain, filled in from reference TRBV7-3 and TRBJ1-1, reads GAGVSQTPSNKVTEKGKYVELRCDPISGHTALYWYRQSLGQGPEFLIYFQGTGAADDSGLPNDRFFAVRPEGSVSTLKIQRTERGDSAVYLCASSFGTPNTEAFFGQGTRLTVV.